This TCR beta chain was captured in a study of shared clonotypes between healthy human individuals. As for this clone: Its specificity is not known.

Findings and caveats of the study: The study found lower generation probabilities in non-shared clonotypes than in those shared by all four donors.

The CDR3 loop spans 11 amino acids. Germline V gene data show CDR1 as GTSNPN and CDR2 as SVGIG (reference sequence). V gave up 2 bases and J gave up 14 bases, with 10 bases separating them. Method: immunoSEQ multiplex PCR; TCRdb's copy keeps in-frame clones and lacks some. The sample lists about 1.1 million clones, about four fifths seen once, with around 0.6% in the top ten. The V gene is TRBV30, the J gene TRBJ1-6, with D maybe TRBD1 (6 bases). The source of this sequence is a man between 18 and 35 years old in good health. Some clones in this sample may be carry-over from other donors' samples. Sample: memory CD4+ T cells from PBMCs. Subset in this sample: CD45RA-negative fraction. The CDR3 bases are TGTGCCTGGAGTACTAGGGACACCCTCCACTTT. Its protein is CAWSTRDTLHF.